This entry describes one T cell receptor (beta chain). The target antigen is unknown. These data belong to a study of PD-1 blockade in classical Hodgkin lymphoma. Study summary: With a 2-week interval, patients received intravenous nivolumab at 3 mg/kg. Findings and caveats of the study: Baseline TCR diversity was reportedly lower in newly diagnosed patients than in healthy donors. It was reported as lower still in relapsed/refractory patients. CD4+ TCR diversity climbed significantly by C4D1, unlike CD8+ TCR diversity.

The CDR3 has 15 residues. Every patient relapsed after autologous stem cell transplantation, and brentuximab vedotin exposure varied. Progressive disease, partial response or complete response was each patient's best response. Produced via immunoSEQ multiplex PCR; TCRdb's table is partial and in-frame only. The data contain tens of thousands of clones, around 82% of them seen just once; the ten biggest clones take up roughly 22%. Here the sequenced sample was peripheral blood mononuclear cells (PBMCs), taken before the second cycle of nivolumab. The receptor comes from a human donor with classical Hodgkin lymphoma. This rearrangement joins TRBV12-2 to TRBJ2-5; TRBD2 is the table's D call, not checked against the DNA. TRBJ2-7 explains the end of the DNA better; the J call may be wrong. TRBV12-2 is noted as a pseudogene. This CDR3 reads CATLLRRGGRYEQYF. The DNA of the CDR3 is TGTGCAACCCTGCTTAGGAGGGGGGGCCGCTACGAGCAGTACTTC.